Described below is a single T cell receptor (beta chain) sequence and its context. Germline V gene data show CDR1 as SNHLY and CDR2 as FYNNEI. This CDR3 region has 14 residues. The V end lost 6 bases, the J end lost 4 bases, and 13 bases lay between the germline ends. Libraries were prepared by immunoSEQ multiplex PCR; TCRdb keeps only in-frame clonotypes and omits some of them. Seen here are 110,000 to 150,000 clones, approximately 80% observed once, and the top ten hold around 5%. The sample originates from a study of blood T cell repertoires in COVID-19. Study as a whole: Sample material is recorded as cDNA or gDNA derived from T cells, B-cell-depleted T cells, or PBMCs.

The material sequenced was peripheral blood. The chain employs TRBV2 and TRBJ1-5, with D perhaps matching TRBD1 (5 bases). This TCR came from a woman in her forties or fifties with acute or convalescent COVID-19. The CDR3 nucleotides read TGTGCCAGCAGCTCCTGGGGGGAGAATCAGCCCCAGCATTTT. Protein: CASSSWGENQPQHF.